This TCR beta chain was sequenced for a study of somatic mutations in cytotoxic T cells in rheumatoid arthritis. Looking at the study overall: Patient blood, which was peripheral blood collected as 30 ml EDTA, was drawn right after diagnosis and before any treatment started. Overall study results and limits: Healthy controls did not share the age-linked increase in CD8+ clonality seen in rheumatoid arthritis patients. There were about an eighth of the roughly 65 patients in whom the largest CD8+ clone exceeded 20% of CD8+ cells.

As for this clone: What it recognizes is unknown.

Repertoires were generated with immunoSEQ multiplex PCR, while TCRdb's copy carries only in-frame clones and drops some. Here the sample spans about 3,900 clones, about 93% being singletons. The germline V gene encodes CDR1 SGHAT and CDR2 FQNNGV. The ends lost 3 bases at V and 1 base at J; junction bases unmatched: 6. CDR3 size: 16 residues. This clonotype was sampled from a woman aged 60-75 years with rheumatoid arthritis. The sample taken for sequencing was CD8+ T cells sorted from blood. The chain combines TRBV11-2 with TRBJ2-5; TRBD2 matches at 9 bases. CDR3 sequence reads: CASSLGAGGPQETQYF. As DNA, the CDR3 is TGTGCCAGCAGCTTGGGGGCGGGGGGGCCCCAAGAGACCCAGTACTTC.